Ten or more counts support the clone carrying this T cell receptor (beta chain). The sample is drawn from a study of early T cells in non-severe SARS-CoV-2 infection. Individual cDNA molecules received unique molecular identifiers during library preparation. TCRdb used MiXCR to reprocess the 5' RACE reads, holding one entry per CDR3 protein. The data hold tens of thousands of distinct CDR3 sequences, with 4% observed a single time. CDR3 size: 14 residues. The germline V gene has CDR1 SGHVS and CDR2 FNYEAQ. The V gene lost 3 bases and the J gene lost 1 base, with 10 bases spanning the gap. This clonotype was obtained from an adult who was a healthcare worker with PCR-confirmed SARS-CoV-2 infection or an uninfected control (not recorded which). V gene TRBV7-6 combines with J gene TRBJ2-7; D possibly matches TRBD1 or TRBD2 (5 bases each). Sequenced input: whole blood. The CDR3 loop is CASSFRDGSYEQYF. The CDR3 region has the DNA TGTGCCAGCAGCTTCCGGGACGGGTCCTACGAGCAGTACTTC. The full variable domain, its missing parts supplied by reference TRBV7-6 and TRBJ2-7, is GAGVSQSPRYKVTKRGQDVALRCDPISGHVSLYWYRQALGQGPEFLTYFNYEAQQDKSGLPNDRFSAERPEGSISTLTIQRTEQRDSAMYRCASSFRDGSYEQYFGPGTRLTVT.